A selection of T cell receptor beta chains follows, all from one sample in a study of blood T cell repertoires in COVID-19. Clones were sequenced by immunoSEQ multiplex PCR, and TCRdb holds only the in-frame ones, with some missing. The sample includes hundreds of thousands of clones, 85% to 90% of them seen just once. Sequenced sample: PBMCs or T cells enriched from blood (not recorded which). The receptors derive from a woman under 30 who had recovered from COVID-19. CDR3s leave out the opening cysteine and the closing phenylalanine or tryptophan. Size is stated for part of the rows, as once, few or many counts, or as a class when the clone is expanded.

J gene,V gene,clone size,CDR3 protein
TRBJ2-7,TRBV5-6,NA,ASSQGQGLSEQY
TRBJ2-3,TRBV6-1,NA,ASSEVRVSGDTDTQY
TRBJ2-2,TRBV9,NA,ASSVETGRSTGELF
TRBJ2-3,TRBV12-1,once,ASSFARSGQTETDTQY
TRBJ1-4,TRBV6-5,NA,ASSLGVGLTEKLF
TRBJ1-2,TRBV5-5,NA,ASSLWRQSNYGYT
TRBJ2-7,TRBV2,NA,ASSMSRTSGVSSYEQY
TRBJ2-7,TRBV6-5,NA,ASSRQGKSYEQY
TRBJ1-2,TRBV7-9,NA,ASSRGQGGYGYT
TRBJ2-7,TRBV11-1,NA,ASQGQGAEQY
TRBJ1-6,TRBV2,NA,ATNGPRGRGNDSPLH
TRBJ2-3,TRBV30,NA,AWSSGLEPDTQY
TRBJ1-2,TRBV2,NA,ASSEERGFGYGYT
TRBJ1-5,TRBV28,NA,ASSSLLGLSNQPQH
TRBJ1-2,TRBV19,NA,ASSGTDMDGYT
TRBJ1-5,TRBV2,NA,ASSERQNQRVQH
TRBJ1-2,TRBV12-3/TRBV12-4,few,ASSLAGAGYT
TRBJ2-7,TRBV7-9,NA,ASSLAGQGIRY
TRBJ2-2,TRBV24-1,NA,ATSDPGRGTGELF
TRBJ2-1,TRBV6-2/TRBV6-3,NA,ASSLTSGGSSYNEQF
TRBJ2-7,TRBV7-9,once,ASSSPGLTYEQY
TRBJ1-1,TRBV27,NA,ASRPDTARDTEAF
TRBJ2-1,TRBV4-1,NA,ASSQGVPGEPLYNEQF
TRBJ1-2,TRBV27,NA,ASSFKQPNYGYT
TRBJ1-4,TRBV7-9,NA,ASSSRRGTATNEKLF
TRBJ2-7,TRBV5-4,NA,ASSPAGTGIYEQY
TRBJ1-5,TRBV21-1,NA,ASSSRDRVLISGQPQH
TRBJ2-7,TRBV19,once,ASSARDRGYEQY
TRBJ1-1,TRBV27,NA,ASSPQVYTEAF
TRBJ2-7,TRBV9,NA,ASSVATGAAYEQY
TRBJ1-6,TRBV28,once,ATTEGSSPLH
TRBJ1-2,TRBV6-4,once,ASSDLQRPNYGYT
TRBJ1-4,TRBV7-8,NA,ASSLDVGTGATNEKLF
TRBJ1-1,TRBV5-1,NA,ASSLDQGALSTEAF
TRBJ2-3,TRBV9,NA,ASSEGLGLAGTDTQY
TRBJ2-2,TRBV27,NA,ASSLSGGGSGELF
TRBJ1-1,TRBV19,once,ASSIAGGGTEAF
TRBJ2-7,TRBV7-8,NA,ASSLEASGGEYSYEQY
TRBJ1-1,TRBV2,NA,ASSETDFKAF
TRBJ2-5,TRBV5-1,NA,ASSQVAGVGETQY